These T cell receptor beta chains were read from a single sample in a study of T cells expressing NK-cell markers. TCRdb re-called the 5' RACE reads and gives one entry per CDR3 protein, without DNA. The sample features some 140,000 distinct CDR3 sequences, with 37% in its top ten. The source material was blood T cells: a sorted CD56 or NKG2C T cell subset, CD4+ or CD8+ T cells, or bulk PBMC T cells (not recorded which). These receptors originate from a woman between 50 and 59 years old in good health. The CDR3 runs from the conserved cysteine through the conserved F or W.

CASSPETGGQFF	TRBJ2-1	TRBV27	12
CASSLGVAGAAYNEQFF	TRBJ2-1	TRBV7-6	17
CASSVRENTGELFF	TRBJ2-2	TRBV27	14
CASSQFNENTGELFF	TRBJ2-2	TRBV3-1	15
CSAPFRDLDDEQFF	TRBJ2-1	TRBV20-1	14
CASSLYYGSEAFF	TRBJ1-1	TRBV27	13
CASSFVSGREGETQYF	TRBJ2-5	TRBV12-3/TRBV12-4	16
CASNGGSTDTQYF	TRBJ2-3	TRBV25-1	13
CASSPQTGTNYGYTF	TRBJ1-2	TRBV14	15
CASSQVGDISNYGYTF	TRBJ1-2	TRBV3-1	16
CASSLGRQFTGELFF	TRBJ2-2	TRBV7-7	15
CATSDFGSGSLGQFF	TRBJ2-1	TRBV24-1	15
CASSITGTGSREQYF	TRBJ2-7	TRBV11-3	15
CASSLSSRRQFF	TRBJ2-1	TRBV11-2	12
CASSPGGGPGQPQHF	TRBJ1-5	TRBV18	15
CSAAAGTSAYNEQFF	TRBJ2-1	TRBV20-1	15
CAISARTGGTNEQFF	TRBJ2-1	TRBV10-3	15
CASSSGPRSDEETQYF	TRBJ2-5	TRBV5-1	16
CASSVAGSYYNEQFF	TRBJ2-1	TRBV9	15
CSARDHPDRANSPLHF	TRBJ1-6	TRBV20-1	16
CGSGTSGNNEQFF	TRBJ2-1	TRBV10-2	13
CSATPGQGRDEQFF	TRBJ2-1	TRBV20-1	14
CASKGWNTEAFF	TRBJ1-1	TRBV7-9	12
CASAITGYEQYF	TRBJ2-7	TRBV25-1	12
CASSQTGVQYF	TRBJ2-3	TRBV27	11
CASSQVGTNYEQYF	TRBJ2-7	TRBV14	14
CSVAWTANTGELFF	TRBJ2-2	TRBV29-1	14
CASSMERERPQHF	TRBJ1-5	TRBV19	13
CATSNRQGGHGYTF	TRBJ1-2	TRBV15	14
CAINGGGYQETQYF	TRBJ2-5	TRBV10-3	14
CASSRSVDTEAFF	TRBJ1-1	TRBV4-1	13
CSVLSTRPEIQEPQYF	TRBJ2-5	TRBV29-1	16
CASSRPYNEQFF	TRBJ2-1	TRBV6-2/TRBV6-3	12
CASSLAGDSGNTIYF	TRBJ1-3	TRBV7-9	15
CSVAGTSGSYEQYF	TRBJ2-7	TRBV29-1	14
CASTLGTSGYNEQFF	TRBJ2-1	TRBV27	15
CASSNDGKTEAFF	TRBJ1-1	TRBV4-2	13
CASSLLLAGSYEQYF	TRBJ2-7	TRBV7-8	15
CASSQTSGAPYNEQFF	TRBJ2-1	TRBV7-9	16
CSVWTGPNYGYTF	TRBJ1-2	TRBV29-1	13
CSVDGGFGNYGYTF	TRBJ1-2	TRBV29-1	14
CATSDPLGESYNEQFF	TRBJ2-1	TRBV24-1	16
CASSSEVQGKDTGELFF	TRBJ2-2	TRBV5-4	17
CSARDQGDSANEQFF	TRBJ2-1	TRBV20-1	15
CASSVEGGPYNEQFF	TRBJ2-1	TRBV9	15
CAIEWQGNQPQHF	TRBJ1-5	TRBV7-9	13